One and the same sample provided the 22 T cell receptor beta chains below, sequenced in a study of siplizumab effects on memory and regulatory T cells. The repertoire was sequenced with immunoSEQ multiplex PCR; TCRdb's copy has only in-frame clones and lacks some. There are approximately 120,000 clones in the sample; approximately 90% occur only once, and around 0.75% lies in the top ten. Sequences were obtained from Tregs sorted from blood. The receptors shown here come from a human donor in good health.

This chain uses TRBV28 with TRBJ1-2; the D gene is possibly TRBD1 (6 bases). The CDR3 is made up of 12 amino acids. Germline values: CDR1 MDHEN, CDR2 SYDVKM. Trimming stripped 5 bases from V and 7 bases from J, with 11 bases between. CDR3 in amino acids: CASSPRGFGYTF. CDR3 nucleotides: TGTGCCAGCAGTCCCAGGGGTTTTGGCTACACCTTC.

The J gene is TRBJ1-1, the V gene TRBV19; TRBD1 is a possible D gene (5 bases). The CDR3 is 14 amino acids. V dropped 7 bases and J dropped 4 bases, with 16 bases sitting between them. Germline CDR1 LNHDA, CDR2 SQIVND (reference sequence). The CDR3 DNA reads as TGTGCCAGTACCGTGCAGGGATTTGGCACTGAAGCTTTCTTT. Its protein is CASTVQGFGTEAFF.

The rearrangement joins TRBV11-1 to TRBJ1-3; no clear D. There are 14 residues in the CDR3. CDR1 SGHAT and CDR2 FQDESV come from the germline V gene (reference sequence). Trimming removed 3 bases from V and 0 bases from J, with 6 bases in between. This CDR3 reads CASSFVDSGNTIYF. CDR3 DNA: TGTGCCAGCAGCTTTGTAGACTCTGGAAACACCATATATTTT. Full variable domain (missing parts from reference TRBV11-1 and TRBJ1-3): EAEVAQSPRYKITEKSQAVAFWCDPISGHATLYWYRQILGQGPELLVQFQDESVVDDSQLPKDRFSAERLKGVDSTLKIQPAELGDSAMYLCASSFVDSGNTIYFGEGSWLTVV.

The chain employs TRBV5-1 and TRBJ2-3; D not certain. Between the trimmed V and J ends, which lost 0 bases and 3 bases, there was a span of 8 bases. CDR1 is SGHRS, CDR2 YFSETQ, per germline. This CDR3 comprises 14 residues. The CDR3: CASSLAGFTDTQYF. The CDR3 DNA sequence: TGCGCCAGCAGCTTGGCCGGTTTTACAGATACGCAGTATTTT.

This clone came up a few times. V and J are TRBV5-4 and TRBJ2-5; TRBD1 matches 11 bases. The germline V gene encodes CDR1 SGHNT and CDR2 YYREEE (reference sequence). The J segment lost 6 bases and the V segment lost 4 bases, leaving 8 bases of the junction unmatched. The CDR3 sequence is 15 residues long. The CDR3 DNA sequence: TGTGCCAGCAGCCCGAGGACAGGGGGCGGTCAGACCCAGTACTTC. The encoded protein is CASSPRTGGGQTQYF.

The rearrangement uses TRBV6-6 and TRBJ2-3, with D unresolved. The germline CDR1 and CDR2 sequences are MNHNY and SVGAGI (reference sequence). V lost 6 bases to trimming and J lost 8 bases, with 9 bases between them. CDR3 size: 11 residues. In DNA form, the CDR3 reads TGTGCCAGCAGCCGCTTTGCTACGCAGTATTTT. Its translation: CASSRFATQYF.

The rearrangement links TRBV11-2 to TRBJ2-3; 7 positions match TRBD2. The V gene's germline CDR1 is SGHAT and CDR2 FQNNGV. This CDR3 is built from 18 residues. V lost 8 bases, J lost 1 base, and 18 bases stayed unmatched. Here the CDR3 DNA reads TGTGCCAGCGGGTTGCCGTTGGGCGGGAGTCCTGGCACAGATACGCAGTATTTT. Protein: CASGLPLGGSPGTDTQYF.

This sequence joins TRBV6-5 and TRBJ2-7; 8 bases are a match to TRBD2. This CDR3 has 15 residues. J was trimmed by 3 bases and V by 2 bases; bases with no gene match: 6. Germline lookup yields CDR1 MNHEY and CDR2 SVGAGI. DNA of the CDR3: TGTGCCAGCAGTTACGACGGGAGGGGCATCTACGAGCAGTACTTC. Amino acid sequence: CASSYDGRGIYEQYF.

V and J are TRBV7-8 and TRBJ2-3; 8 nucleotides match TRBD2. Germline values: CDR1 SGHVS, CDR2 FQNEAQ. The CDR3 runs 19 residues. J lost 0 bases, V lost 3 bases, and 14 bases had no gene match. DNA for the CDR3: TGTGCCAGCAGCTTCGGGGCTAGCGGGTTCTTTTCTAGCACAGATACGCAGTATTTT. Its translation is CASSFGASGFFSSTDTQYF. Using reference TRBV7-8 and TRBJ2-3 for the parts outside the CDR3, the full variable domain is GAGVSQSPRYKVAKRGQDVALRCDPISGHVSLFWYQQALGQGPEFLTYFQNEAQLDKSGLPSDRFFAERPEGSVSTLKIQRTQQEDSAVYLCASSFGASGFFSSTDTQYFGPGTRLTVL.

This clone showed up just once. This chain links TRBV20-1 with TRBJ1-1; tentatively, D is TRBD1 (5 bases). CDR3 length equals 11 residues. V was clipped by 5 bases and J by 8 bases, with 12 bases between them. Germline-derived CDR1 and CDR2 are DFQATT and SNEGSKA (reference sequence). CDR3 region: CSAGPPGEAFF. The CDR3 DNA follows: TGCAGTGCTGGGCCCCCAGGGGAAGCTTTCTTT.

The chain has TRBV28 and TRBJ2-5, with 16 bases matching TRBD2. The trim removed 8 bases at V and 0 bases at J, leaving 9 bases unmatched. The germline CDR1 and CDR2 sequences are MDHEN and SYDVKM. CDR3 length: 18 residues. The CDR3 DNA sequence: TGTGCCAGCCAACCCCCGGGACTAGCGGGAGGGTACCAAGAGACCCAGTACTTC. Its protein product is CASQPPGLAGGYQETQYF.

The chain has TRBV18 and TRBJ2-6; D is ambiguous. The germline V gene encodes CDR1 KGHSH and CDR2 LQKENI. V was cut by 9 bases and J by 1 base, with 7 bases left in between. CDR3 size: 13 residues. The CDR3 coding sequence is TGTGCCAGTAAAAGTTCTGGGGCCAACGTCCTGACTTTC. Protein product: CASKSSGANVLTF.

The V call is TRBV5-4, the J call TRBJ1-1, with D possibly being TRBD1 (6 bases). From germline, CDR1 is SGHNT and CDR2 YYREEE (reference sequence). V was clipped by 4 bases and J by 2 bases, with 15 bases between them. The CDR3 totals 15 residues. CDR3 amino acids: CASSPRRQVNTEAFF. The DNA of the CDR3 is TGTGCCAGCAGCCCCAGGAGACAGGTTAACACTGAAGCTTTCTTT.

The V call is TRBV10-3, the J call TRBJ2-1; the D gene is possibly TRBD2 (5 bases). The V gene lost 5 bases and the J gene lost 2 bases, with 7 bases spanning the gap. CDR3 length: 13 amino acids. CDR1 is ENHRY and CDR2 is SYGVKD in the germline V gene. CDR3: CAISTGTYNEQFF. CDR3 DNA sequence: TGTGCCATCAGTACGGGGACCTACAATGAGCAGTTCTTC.

The genes are TRBV5-1 and TRBJ1-1; D unresolved. Germline CDR1 is SGHRS and CDR2 is YFSETQ. The CDR3 sequence is 14 residues long. With 4 bases removed from V and 1 base from J, the gap between germline ends came to 11 bases. Written as DNA, the CDR3 is TGCGCCAGCAGCCCCGGAGGGTGGAACACTGAAGCTTTCTTT. It yields the protein CASSPGGWNTEAFF. Full variable domain (remainder filled in from reference TRBV5-1 and TRBJ1-1): KAGVTQTPRYLIKTRGQQVTLSCSPISGHRSVSWYQQTPGQGLQFLFEYFSETQRNKGNFPGRFSGRQFSNSRSEMNVSTLELGDSALYLCASSPGGWNTEAFFGQGTRLTVV.

V gene TRBV5-8 combines with J gene TRBJ2-5; D may correspond to TRBD1 or TRBD2 (5 bases each). CDR3 length: 13 amino acids. The germline V gene encodes CDR1 SGHTS and CDR2 YDEGEE. The V end was cut by 6 bases, the J end by 2 bases, with 11 bases between. In DNA, the CDR3 is TGTGCCAGCACCCGGGACCAACAAGAGACCCAGTACTTC. It is translated as CASTRDQQETQYF.

The CDR3 spells CAWRGTGTDTQYF. In DNA form, the CDR3 reads TGTGCCTGGAGAGGGACAGGCACAGATACGCAGTATTTT. The V and J genes are TRBV30 and TRBJ2-3; the match to TRBD1 covers 7 bases. Trimming removed 3 bases from V and 1 base from J; junction bases left unmatched: 1. CDR3 length equals 13 residues. Germline V gives CDR1 GTSNPN, CDR2 SVGIG (reference sequence).

Concerning this clone itself: Additional DNA sequences in this sample encode the identical CDR3. The V and J genes are TRBV5-1 and TRBJ2-6, with D unresolved. CDR3 size: 14 residues. Trimming cost V 0 bases and J 4 bases, with 5 bases left between them. CDR1 is SGHRS, CDR2 YFSETQ, per germline. CDR3 sequence reads: CASSLGTGANVLTF. In nucleotides, the CDR3 is TGCGCCAGCAGCTTGGGGACCGGGGCCAACGTCCTGACTTTC.

The V call is TRBV6-5, the J call TRBJ2-5, with 13 bases identical to TRBD2. The CDR3 totals 13 residues. The ends lost 5 bases at V and 7 bases at J; junction bases unmatched: 1. Germline CDR1 MNHEY, CDR2 SVGAGI. CDR3 sequence: CASSRLAGGTQYF. DNA of the CDR3: TGTGCCAGCAGTAGACTAGCGGGAGGGACCCAGTACTTC.

The rearrangement uses TRBV14 and TRBJ2-7; D is unclear. Germline-derived CDR1 and CDR2 are SGHDN and FVKESK. The V and J ends lost 3 bases and 5 bases respectively, with 20 bases between them. The CDR3 covers 16 residues. CDR3 sequence reads: CASSQSLGFAMDEQYF. The CDR3 DNA follows: TGTGCCAGCAGCCAGAGCTTAGGCTTCGCTATGGACGAGCAGTACTTC.

The chain recombines TRBV5-1 with TRBJ2-5; the D gene is possibly TRBD1 (8 bases). The CDR3 loop spans 15 amino acids. The ends were cut back, 6 bases at V and 5 bases at J, with 20 bases in the middle. CDR1 is SGHRS, CDR2 YFSETQ, per germline. The CDR3 bases are TGCGCCAGCACCCGCACAGGGGGGGCCAGGGAGACCCAGTACTTC. This translates into CASTRTGGARETQYF.

This clone was seen only once. The chain recombines TRBV6-6 with TRBJ1-5, with a possible D match to TRBD1 (5 bases). Germline CDR1 and CDR2: MNHNY and SVGAGI (reference sequence). V lost 10 bases to trimming and J lost 7 bases, with 20 bases between them. This CDR3 region has 14 residues. The CDR3 sequence is CATKGEFFGQPQHF. The DNA of the CDR3 is TGTGCCACAAAAGGGGAATTCTTCGGCCAGCCCCAGCATTTT.